This T cell receptor beta chain was retrieved from a study of blood T cell repertoires in COVID-19. Overall study context: From T cells, B-cell-depleted T cells, or PBMCs came the material, which was cDNA or gDNA.

Germline V gene sequence: CDR1 DFQATT, CDR2 SNEGSKA (reference sequence). The CDR3 has 14 amino acids. Deletions cut 3 bases from V and 4 bases from J, with 13 bases between. TCRdb's table, derived via immunoSEQ multiplex PCR, lists solely in-frame clones and lacks some. The sample has some 230,000 clones; about 80% are singletons. This chain links TRBV20-1 with TRBJ1-5; D call uncertain. The source material was peripheral blood. The clonotype was recovered from a woman in her sixties or seventies with acute or convalescent COVID-19. Written as DNA, the CDR3 is TGCAGTGCTAGTCCCGGCTTCGGGAATCAGCCCCAGCATTTT. Amino acid sequence: CSASPGFGNQPQHF.